These T cell receptor beta chains were read from a single sample in a study of T cell responses to AZD1222 COVID-19 vaccine. Here immunoSEQ multiplex PCR was the method, and the copy in TCRdb shows in-frame clones only, minus some. The sample shows approximately 140,000 clones, approximately 90% of them seen only once. The sample here was peripheral blood, taken on day 0 of AZD1222 vaccination. Every receptor here comes from an adult in good health. Each CDR3 is given with its conserved first and last residue. Each record gives: clone size, D gene, V gene, J gene, CDR3 DNA, CDR3 protein. A D gene is named only where the DNA matches it firmly. Clone size is shown for a subset of rows, as once, few, many or a class of expanded clone.

>-|-|TRBV30|TRBJ1-2
TGTGCCTGGACCGATACAGATATCTATGGCTACACCTTC
CAWTDTDIYGYTF
>once|TRBD1|TRBV5-6|TRBJ1-1
TGTGCCAGCAGCTTGGGGGGGACAGGGGTTCTGGACACTGAAGCTTTCTTT
CASSLGGTGVLDTEAFF
>-|TRBD1|TRBV10-3|TRBJ1-2
TGTGCCATCAGGGACTCGACAGGGGAGGGCTACACCTTC
CAIRDSTGEGYTF
>-|TRBD1|TRBV5-1|TRBJ1-1
TGCGCCAGCAGCCGCGTCCAGGGGGCTAGTGAAGCTTTCTTT
CASSRVQGASEAFF
>-|-|TRBV10-3|TRBJ2-3
TGTGCCATCAGTCCAGGGGGGGATACGCAGTATTTT
CAISPGGDTQYF
>once|-|TRBV5-4|TRBJ2-2
TGTGCCAGCAGTGGGGTACCGGCAGGGACTTTTGCCGGGGAGCTGTTTTTT
CASSGVPAGTFAGELFF
>-|-|TRBV7-3|TRBJ1-6
TGTGCCAGCAGCTCCTTGGAGGGTCCTAATTCACCCCTCCACTTT
CASSSLEGPNSPLHF
>-|-|TRBV6-6|TRBJ1-2
TGTGCCAGCAGGGGGCCGCCTAGATGGGGCTACACCTTC
CASRGPPRWGYTF
>-|-|TRBV4-1|TRBJ1-3
TGCGCCAGCAGCCAGAGCCCCGGGGAGAGCTCTGGAAACACCATATATTTT
CASSQSPGESSGNTIYF
>-|TRBD1|TRBV24-1|TRBJ1-5
TGTGCCACCAGTGGGCCTGGGACAGGGGTCAATCAGCCCCAGCATTTT
CATSGPGTGVNQPQHF
>-|-|TRBV11-2|TRBJ2-1
TGTGCCAGCAGCTTAGACAGGGTGGGCTATGAGCAGTTCTTC
CASSLDRVGYEQFF
>-|TRBD1|TRBV7-8|TRBJ1-5
TGTGCCAGCAGCTTAGCAGGCGCCCTTTCAGGGGGGAGGGTCCGTCAGCCCCAGCATTTT
CASSLAGALSGGRVRQPQHF
>-|TRBD1|TRBV7-8|TRBJ1-3
TGTGCCAGCAGCCGAGGAACAGGGGCTGGAAACACCATATATTTT
CASSRGTGAGNTIYF
>-|-|TRBV7-9|TRBJ1-1
TGTGCCAGCAGCTTAGCGGGTGGGGCGATTAGCGAAGCTTTCTTT
CASSLAGGAISEAFF
>-|-|TRBV5-8|TRBJ2-1
TGTGCCAGCAGCTTGGGTCCGAATCAGTTCTTC
CASSLGPNQFF
>few|-|TRBV6-5|TRBJ2-1
TGTGCCAGCAGGATACCCCCTCTTACCTACAATGAGCAGTTCTTC
CASRIPPLTYNEQFF
>-|-|TRBV7-8|TRBJ2-2
TGTGCCAGCAGCTTATTAACCAGGGTGAACACCGGGGAGCTGTTTTTT
CASSLLTRVNTGELFF
>-|TRBD1|TRBV24-1|TRBJ2-2
TGTGCCACCAGTGATGCGGGACAGGCGAACACCGGGGAGCTGTTTTTT
CATSDAGQANTGELFF
>-|-|TRBV1|TRBJ2-7
TGCACCAGCAGCCAAGGACACGAGCAGTACTTC
CTSSQGHEQYF
>-|-|TRBV3-1/TRBV3-2|TRBJ1-4
TGTGCCAGCAGCCCCCAAGGTGAAAAACTGTTTTTT
CASSPQGEKLFF
>once|-|TRBV7-2|TRBJ1-1
TGTGCCAGCAGCTTAGCCCCACAGGGGAACACTGAAGCTTTCTTT
CASSLAPQGNTEAFF
>-|-|TRBV5-8|TRBJ2-7
TGTGCCAGCAGCTTAGACGGAACCTACGAGCAGTACTTC
CASSLDGTYEQYF
>-|TRBD1|TRBV20-1|TRBJ2-7
TGCAGTGCAGGGGGCCTCGGCGAGCAGTACTTC
CSAGGLGEQYF
>-|TRBD2|TRBV7-2|TRBJ2-1
TGTGCCAGCAGCTTAGAGCGGGACTCATTCAATGAGCAGTTCTTC
CASSLERDSFNEQFF
>-|-|TRBV6-4|TRBJ2-2
TGTGCCAGCAGCCCTGCCATCACCGGGGAGCTGTTTTTT
CASSPAITGELFF
>-|-|TRBV30|TRBJ1-6
TGTGCCTGTGGACGGGCAAATTCACCCCTCCACTTT
CACGRANSPLHF
>once|-|TRBV18|TRBJ2-2
TGTGCCAGCTCACCCCCCGCCCCAGTGGGGACCGGGGAGCTGTTTTTT
CASSPPAPVGTGELFF
>-|-|TRBV6-6|TRBJ1-3
TGTGCCAGCAGTTACTCTCTTACAGCGAACACCATATATTTT
CASSYSLTANTIYF